This T cell receptor (beta chain) derives from a study of CD8 T cells in ankylosing spondylitis. There are 13 residues in the CDR3. The germline gives CDR1 MRHNA, CDR2 SNTAGT. Trimming removed 3 bases from V and 5 bases from J, with 7 bases in between. Study-wide results and caveats: Ankylosing spondylitis blood appeared to carry a characteristic TCR beta motif of 7 or 8 highly homologous variants.

Concerning this clonotype: Its antigen is undetermined.

Via MiXCR, TCRdb re-called the 5' RACE reads, giving one row per CDR3 protein. The sample lists about 840,000 distinct CDR3 sequences, about 12% seen once, with approximately 0.5% in the top ten. V and J are TRBV6-4 and TRBJ2-2; a possible D gene is TRBD2 (5 bases). The sequencing input was blood, either unsorted or a sorted T cell fraction (not recorded which). This receptor was taken from a male donor with ankylosing spondylitis. CDR3 sequence reads: CASSEEGTGELFF. The CDR3 nucleotides are TGTGCCAGCAGTGAAGAGGGTACCGGGGAGCTGTTTTTT.